The sequence of this T cell receptor (beta chain) was determined in a study of shared clonotypes between healthy human individuals. Study overall: Donor composition was a couple of women and three men, aged 18 to 49.

Recent vaccinations or acute infections were absent in the healthy HIV-negative adult donors. PCR replicates performed on unsorted PBMC used about 300 ng DNA, some 30,000 T cell genomes. Clones were read by immunoSEQ multiplex PCR, and TCRdb kept only the in-frame ones, dropping some. The top ten clones hold around 13% of a sample with about 470,000 clones, 75% to 85% of them seen once. This CDR3 has 15 residues. CDR1 is SGHRS and CDR2 is YFSETQ in the germline V gene. V lost 4 bases and J 6 bases, leaving 14 bases between the germline ends. The sequencing input was PBMCs. This clonotype was obtained from a woman aged 40 to 50 in good health. Some clones in this sample may be carry-over from other donors' samples. V usage is TRBV5-1 and J usage is TRBJ2-6, with D perhaps matching TRBD2 (5 bases). CDR3 sequence: CASSPTLAAANVLTF. The CDR3 DNA reads TGCGCCAGCAGCCCCACGCTAGCCGCGGCCAACGTCCTGACTTTC.